This section outlines one T cell receptor beta chain sequence together with its context. What it binds is unknown. TCR beta CDR3 regions were amplified from RNA. The HTBI primer set drove a first-round RT-PCR of the TCR CDR3. TCRdb passed the multiplex PCR reads through MiXCR, listing each CDR3 protein once. The sample shows around 700,000 distinct CDR3 sequences, about a third of them seen only once. The germline CDR1 and CDR2 sequences are DFQATT and SNEGSKA (reference sequence). Between the trimmed V and J ends, which lost 4 bases and 0 bases, there was a span of 19 bases. The CDR3 sequence is 18 residues long. The data derive from a study of T cells in Graves' hyperthyroidism and ophthalmopathy. General observations from the study: Ophthalmopathy was model-predicted a median roughly six months pre-onset. A model built on 13 V-J features separated ophthalmopathy from stable hyperthyroidism.

Stability of Graves' hyperthyroidism was defined as absent ophthalmopathy progression within 18 months. Clinicians diagnosed patients from clinical symptoms, serum thyroxine and TRAb, thyroid ultrasound and orbital computed tomography. The sequenced material came from blood. This TCR was sampled from a woman in her thirties or forties with Graves' hyperthyroidism. This chain links TRBV20-1 with TRBJ1-6, with a possible D match to TRBD1 (5 bases). The CDR3 DNA reads TGCAGTGCTAATGAAGTTGGACATCCGAGCTCCTATAATTCACCCCTCCACTTT. Its translation: CSANEVGHPSSYNSPLHF.